The 29 T cell receptor beta chains reported below all come from one sample, sequenced in a study of regulatory T cells in long-lasting Graves disease. Time point here: persistent/refractory GD, antithyroid drugs over 5 years with positive TRAb. The TCR library used RNA extracted from PBMCs. Building of the TCR beta libraries involved iRepertoire HTBI primers and Arm-PCR of CDR3 regions. TCRdb recomputed calls from the multiplex PCR reads with MiXCR, one row per CDR3 protein. Found here are roughly 450,000 distinct CDR3 sequences, about 22% of them singletons; the top ten hold approximately 14%. Specimen: peripheral blood mononuclear cells (PBMCs), collected when the disease was refractory, from a patient treated with antithyroid drugs. The receptors come from a female donor with Graves disease.

This clonotype was seen a handful of times. The rearrangement joins TRBV5-4 to TRBJ2-5; 10 positions agree with TRBD1. The germline V gene encodes CDR1 SGHNT and CDR2 YYREEE (reference sequence). V trimming: 4 bases; J trimming: 5 bases; junction bases outside the gene matches: 11. The CDR3 is 16 residues long. CDR3 in amino acids: CASSRETGGAAETQYF. The CDR3 nucleotides are TGTGCCAGCAGCCGCGAGACAGGGGGCGCGGCGGAGACCCAGTACTTC.

The chain uses TRBV9 and TRBJ2-7; D might be TRBD2 (6 bases). V lost 4 bases, J lost 0 bases, and 17 bases lay in between. The CDR3 covers 16 residues. Per the germline V gene, CDR1 is SGDLS and CDR2 is YYNGEE. The CDR3 reads CASSSLRWRDSYEQYF. Written as DNA, the CDR3 is TGTGCCAGCAGCTCCCTGAGGTGGCGGGACTCCTACGAGCAGTACTTC.

This chain connects TRBV7-3 to TRBJ2-2, with 7 bases lining up with TRBD2. V was pared by 5 bases and J by 4 bases, with 10 bases of the junction left unmatched. CDR1 SGHTA and CDR2 FQGTGA come from the germline V gene. The CDR3 extends over 16 amino acids. CDR3 sequence reads: CASSLREVGGTGELFF. CDR3 nucleotide sequence: TGTGCCAGCAGCCTCCGGGAGGTCGGTGGCACCGGGGAGCTGTTTTTT.

This clonotype was seen many times. This chain uses TRBV28 with TRBJ1-6; 7 bases map to TRBD1. The CDR3 loop spans 15 amino acids. The V gene end was trimmed by 7 bases and the J gene end by 6 bases; junction bases not matched to a gene: 9. Germline-derived CDR1 and CDR2 are MDHEN and SYDVKM. The CDR3 protein is CASNRPGTVNSPLHF. The CDR3 nucleotides are TGTGCCAGCAATCGCCCCGGGACAGTTAATTCACCCCTCCACTTT.

This clonotype has just a few counts. The V gene is TRBV6-1, the J gene TRBJ1-2, with 7 bases matching TRBD1. V shed 5 bases, J shed 8 bases, and the junction held 8 bases outside the gene matches. This CDR3 has 13 amino acids. Germline CDR1 MNHNS, CDR2 SASEGT. CDR3 nucleotides: TGTGCCAGCAGTCAGGGACAGCCGCGGGGCTACACCTTC. Protein sequence: CASSQGQPRGYTF.

This clonotype was observed a few times. The chain combines TRBV6-5 with TRBJ1-1; D remains unclear. Deletions cut 2 bases from V and 4 bases from J, with 8 bases between. CDR1 is MNHEY and CDR2 is SVGAGI in the germline V gene. The CDR3 loop spans 13 amino acids. The CDR3 loop reads CASSYAWGTEAFF. The CDR3 nucleotides read TGTGCCAGCAGTTACGCGTGGGGCACTGAAGCTTTCTTT.

The V and J genes are TRBV4-2 and TRBJ2-2, with 7 bases fitting TRBD2. With V trimmed by 0 bases and J by 3 bases, 7 bases remained unmatched. The germline V gene encodes CDR1 LGHNA and CDR2 YNFKEQ. This CDR3 region has 17 residues. This CDR3 reads CASSQDRGGGYTGELFF. The CDR3 nucleotides read TGTGCCAGCAGCCAAGATCGCGGCGGGGGATACACCGGGGAGCTGTTTTTT.

V usage is TRBV6-1 and J usage is TRBJ2-1; 7 positions agree with TRBD2. V was pared by 7 bases and J by 6 bases, with 3 bases of the junction left unmatched. There are 12 residues in the CDR3. Germline CDR1 is MNHNS and CDR2 is SASEGT. The CDR3 region has the DNA TGTGCCAGCATCGGCGGGAGCAATGAGCAGTTCTTC. It is translated as CASIGGSNEQFF.

This clonotype was seen many times. The chain has TRBV28 and TRBJ1-2, with D possibly TRBD1 on 6 matching bases. The CDR3 covers 14 residues. Germline V gene lookup returns CDR1 MDHEN and CDR2 SYDVKM. V was trimmed by 6 bases and J by 5 bases, leaving 16 bases between them. This chain's CDR3 is CASSLQGSSYGYTF. DNA of the CDR3: TGTGCCAGCAGCCTCCAGGGGTCCTCTTATGGCTACACCTTC.

This clonotype was found many times. This chain links TRBV10-3 with TRBJ2-7; the D call may be TRBD1 or TRBD2 (6 bases each). The V gene's germline CDR1 is ENHRY and CDR2 SYGVKD. The V end was cut by 4 bases, the J end by 5 bases, with 12 bases between. The CDR3 extends over 13 amino acids. CDR3 nucleotide sequence: TGTGCCATCAGTGGGGGGGACACCCACGAGCAGTACTTC. It codes for CAISGGDTHEQYF.

This chain uses TRBV27 with TRBJ2-1; 8 positions match TRBD2. Germline CDR1 MNHEY, CDR2 SMNVEV (reference sequence). Trimming cost V 2 bases and J 0 bases; bases outside gene matches: 3. This CDR3 is 16 amino acids long. The CDR3 protein is CASSLVSGSSYNEQFF. CDR3 coding DNA: TGTGCCAGCAGTTTAGTGAGCGGGAGCTCCTACAATGAGCAGTTCTTC.

This clonotype has a count of ten or more. This chain joins TRBV7-2 and TRBJ1-4; 7 bases are shared with TRBD1. The germline CDR1 and CDR2 sequences are SGHTA and FQGNSA. J was trimmed by 7 bases and V by 0 bases; bases with no gene match: 5. The CDR3 spans 15 residues. CDR3 DNA sequence: TGTGCCAGCAGCTTAGCTGCCCAGGGGGGTGAAAAACTGTTTTTT. Encoded protein: CASSLAAQGGEKLFF.

The rearrangement uses TRBV9 and TRBJ1-1; D ambiguous. The CDR3 spans 13 residues. Germline values: CDR1 SGDLS, CDR2 YYNGEE. Deletions cut 0 bases from V and 3 bases from J, with 6 bases between. CDR3 in DNA: TGTGCCAGCAGCGTAGAGGTGTACACTGAAGCTTTCTTT. Translated, it gives CASSVEVYTEAFF.

This clonotype turned up a few times. This sequence may be a read error, since a much larger clone differs from it by one base. No conserved phenylalanine or tryptophan is present at the end of the CDR3, so a read error is the likely explanation. The CDR3 protein is CASSLGGNSYEQYS. The CDR3 nucleotides are TGTGCCAGCAGCCTTGGCGGGAATTCCTACGAGCAGTACTCC. The chain is built from TRBV7-9 and TRBJ2-7, with a possible D match to TRBD2 (6 bases). Trimming removed 5 bases at V and 1 base at J, with 12 bases between. This CDR3 region has 14 residues. Germline values: CDR1 SEHNR, CDR2 FQNEAQ (reference sequence).

There are a few counts of this clonotype. The rearrangement links TRBV3-1 to TRBJ1-1; D is undetermined. V dropped 1 base and J dropped 4 bases, with 10 bases sitting between them. Germline assignment: CDR1 LGHDT and CDR2 YNNKEL (reference sequence). The CDR3 sequence is 14 residues long. As DNA, the CDR3 is TGTGCCAGCAGCCAAGGGCAGGAGGGCACTGAAGCTTTCTTT. This gives the protein CASSQGQEGTEAFF.

This clonotype was found a few times. J is TRBJ1-4 and V is TRBV4-3; D is possibly TRBD1 (5 bases). V was trimmed by 1 base and J by 6 bases, leaving 12 bases between them. Germline CDR1 and CDR2: LGHNA and YSLEER. This CDR3 is built from 15 residues. CDR3 residues: CASSQAGTGDEKLFF. The CDR3 DNA is TGCGCCAGCAGCCAAGCTGGGACCGGGGATGAAAAACTGTTTTTT.

This clonotype was found many times. The chain joins TRBV28 to TRBJ1-6; 8 bases map to TRBD1. Looked up from germline, CDR1 is MDHEN and CDR2 is SYDVKM. The CDR3 is 16 amino acids. J was trimmed by 5 bases and V by 6 bases; bases with no gene match: 9. CDR3: CASRQGGGRDNSPLHF. The CDR3 coding sequence is TGTGCCAGCAGACAGGGGGGGGGCCGGGATAATTCACCCCTCCACTTT.

This clonotype occurred many times. The chain couples TRBV11-2 to TRBJ1-2, with 9 bases aligning to TRBD1. With V trimmed by 3 bases and J by 4 bases, 0 bases remained unmatched. Germline V gene lookup returns CDR1 SGHAT and CDR2 FQNNGV. The CDR3 is made up of 13 amino acids. The CDR3 nucleotides are TGTGCCAGCAGCTTGACAGGGGGCTATGGCTACACCTTC. Translation gives CASSLTGGYGYTF.

This clonotype showed up many times. The rearrangement uses TRBV7-2 and TRBJ1-6; no clear D gene. This CDR3 has 12 amino acids. Germline V gene lookup returns CDR1 SGHTA and CDR2 FQGNSA. V shed 4 bases and J shed 7 bases, with 5 bases lying between them. The DNA for the CDR3 is TGTGCCAGCAGCTCCCTCAATTCACCCCTCCACTTT. Encoded protein: CASSSLNSPLHF.

This clonotype has more than one count but fewer than ten. The chain employs TRBV7-9 and TRBJ2-1; weak D call: TRBD2 (6 bases). The germline gives CDR1 SEHNR, CDR2 FQNEAQ (reference sequence). V was clipped by 2 bases and J by 8 bases, with 25 bases between them. The length of the CDR3 is 18 residues. For the CDR3, the DNA is TGTGCCAGCAGCTTACCAACATGGGGACTTGATATGCGCGATGAGCAGTTCTTC. Translation gives CASSLPTWGLDMRDEQFF.

This clonotype was seen many times. The chain employs TRBV7-2 and TRBJ1-2; TRBD1 is a possible D gene (5 bases). V gave up 5 bases and J gave up 3 bases, with 13 bases separating them. Germline V gene sequence: CDR1 SGHTA, CDR2 FQGNSA. The CDR3 has 14 amino acids. The CDR3 loop is CASSDRGGDYGYTF. The CDR3, as DNA: TGTGCCAGCAGCGACCGGGGGGGGGACTATGGCTACACCTTC.

J is TRBJ2-2 and V is TRBV10-3, with D possibly being TRBD2 (5 bases). V lost 5 bases to trimming and J lost 0 bases, with 10 bases between them. This CDR3 has 15 residues. From germline, CDR1 is ENHRY and CDR2 SYGVKD. This CDR3 is CAISPRVSNTGELFF. The CDR3 bases are TGTGCCATCAGTCCGAGGGTCTCGAACACCGGGGAGCTGTTTTTT.

The chain recombines TRBV27 with TRBJ1-2; a possible D gene is TRBD1 (6 bases). This CDR3 is built from 13 residues. Germline CDR1 is MNHEY and CDR2 is SMNVEV (reference sequence). The V end was cut by 7 bases, the J end by 3 bases, with 12 bases between. The CDR3, as DNA: TGTGCCAGCACTGGGCAGGGGCACTATGGCTACACCTTC. It translates to CASTGQGHYGYTF.

The rearrangement joins TRBV28 to TRBJ2-1; no reliable D call. The ends were cut back, 6 bases at V and 0 bases at J, with 9 bases in the middle. The CDR3 is made up of 14 amino acids. The germline V gene has CDR1 MDHEN and CDR2 SYDVKM. CDR3 protein: CASRVGLSYNEQFF. The CDR3 DNA follows: TGTGCCAGCAGGGTAGGGCTCTCCTACAATGAGCAGTTCTTC.

This clonotype was seen a few times. V is TRBV20-1 and J is TRBJ2-3; either TRBD1 or TRBD2 may supply D (5 bases each). The CDR3 consists of 14 residues. V lost 5 bases to trimming and J lost 5 bases, with 17 bases between them. Germline CDR1 DFQATT, CDR2 SNEGSKA (reference sequence). The CDR3 loop reads CSAPRGLAGDTQYF. In nucleotides, the CDR3 is TGCAGTGCTCCTAGGGGTCTAGCAGGAGATACGCAGTATTTT.

The chain is built from TRBV7-8 and TRBJ1-1, with a weak D call TRBD1 (5 bases). The germline CDR1 and CDR2 sequences are SGHVS and FQNEAQ. Between the trimmed V and J ends, which lost 0 bases and 3 bases, there was a span of 11 bases. The length of the CDR3 is 15 residues. CDR3 residues: CASSLAGQKDTEAFF. DNA of the CDR3: TGTGCCAGCAGCTTAGCGGGGCAAAAGGACACTGAAGCTTTCTTT.

DNA for the CDR3: TGTGCCAGCAGCCAACTGGGACAGCCGAACACCGGGGAGCTGTTTTTT. The encoded protein is CASSQLGQPNTGELFF. This sequence joins TRBV28 and TRBJ2-2, with TRBD1 identical over 7 bases. V lost 6 bases to trimming and J lost 0 bases; unmatched junction nucleotides: 7. This CDR3 is 16 amino acids long. From germline, CDR1 is MDHEN and CDR2 SYDVKM.

Details on this clonotype: A much larger clone differs from this one at a single base, so this may be a read error. The chain recombines TRBV12-3 or TRBV12-4 with TRBJ2-7; unclear D gene. The CDR3 extends over 11 amino acids. Between the trimmed V and J ends, which lost 7 bases and 3 bases, there was a span of 7 bases. For the CDR3, the DNA is TGTGCCAGCACCGACAACTACGAGCAGTACTTC. It translates to CASTDNYEQYF.

This clonotype was counted many times. This chain uses TRBV28 with TRBJ1-2; D unresolved. CDR1 is MDHEN, CDR2 SYDVKM, per germline. Trimming pared 6 bases from V and 4 bases from J, leaving 18 bases between. The CDR3 contains 15 residues. The CDR3 loop reads CASRLGGGLAYGYTF. The CDR3 nucleotides are TGTGCCAGCAGACTTGGAGGAGGTCTTGCCTATGGCTACACCTTC.